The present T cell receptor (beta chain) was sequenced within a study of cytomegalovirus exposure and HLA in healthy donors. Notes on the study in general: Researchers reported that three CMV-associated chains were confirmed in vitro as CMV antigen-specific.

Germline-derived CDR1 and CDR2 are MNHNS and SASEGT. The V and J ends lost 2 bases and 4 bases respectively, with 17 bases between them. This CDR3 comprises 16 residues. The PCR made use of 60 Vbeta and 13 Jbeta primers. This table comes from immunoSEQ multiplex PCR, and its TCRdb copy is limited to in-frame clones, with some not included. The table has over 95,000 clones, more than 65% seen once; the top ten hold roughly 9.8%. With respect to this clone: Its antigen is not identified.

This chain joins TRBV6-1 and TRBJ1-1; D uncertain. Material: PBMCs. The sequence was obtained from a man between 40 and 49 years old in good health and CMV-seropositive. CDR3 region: CASSEPSLYGGTEAFF. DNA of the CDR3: TGTGCCAGCAGTGAACCCTCACTATACGGCGGCACTGAAGCTTTCTTT.